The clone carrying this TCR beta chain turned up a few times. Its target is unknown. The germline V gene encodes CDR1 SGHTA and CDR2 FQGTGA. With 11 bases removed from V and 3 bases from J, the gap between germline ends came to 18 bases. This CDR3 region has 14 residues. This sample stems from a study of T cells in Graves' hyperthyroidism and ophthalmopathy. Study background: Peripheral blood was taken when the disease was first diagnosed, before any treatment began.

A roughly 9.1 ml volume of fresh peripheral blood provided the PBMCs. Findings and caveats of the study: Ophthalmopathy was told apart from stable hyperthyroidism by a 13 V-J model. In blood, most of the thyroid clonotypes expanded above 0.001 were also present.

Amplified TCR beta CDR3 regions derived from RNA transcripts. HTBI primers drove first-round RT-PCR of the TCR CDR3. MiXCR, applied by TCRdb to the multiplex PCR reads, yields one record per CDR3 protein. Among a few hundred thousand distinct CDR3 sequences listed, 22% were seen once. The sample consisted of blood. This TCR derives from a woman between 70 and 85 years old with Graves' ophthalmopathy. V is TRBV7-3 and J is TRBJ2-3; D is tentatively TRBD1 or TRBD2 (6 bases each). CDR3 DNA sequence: TGTGCCTGCGCGTCGGGGGCAGGGACAGATACGCAGTATTTT. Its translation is CACASGAGTDTQYF.